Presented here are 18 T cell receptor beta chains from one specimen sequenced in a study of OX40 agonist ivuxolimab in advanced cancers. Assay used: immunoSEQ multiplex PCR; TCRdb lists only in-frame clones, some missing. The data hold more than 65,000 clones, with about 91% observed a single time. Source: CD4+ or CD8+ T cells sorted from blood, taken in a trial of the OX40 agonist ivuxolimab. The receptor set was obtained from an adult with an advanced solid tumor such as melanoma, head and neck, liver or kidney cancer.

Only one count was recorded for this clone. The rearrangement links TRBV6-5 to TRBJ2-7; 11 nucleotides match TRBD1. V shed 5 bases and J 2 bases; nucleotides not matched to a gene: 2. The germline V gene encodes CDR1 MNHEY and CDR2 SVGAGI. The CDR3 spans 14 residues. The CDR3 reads CASSGQGAPYEQYF. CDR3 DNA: TGTGCCAGCAGTGGACAGGGGGCCCCCTACGAGCAGTACTTC.

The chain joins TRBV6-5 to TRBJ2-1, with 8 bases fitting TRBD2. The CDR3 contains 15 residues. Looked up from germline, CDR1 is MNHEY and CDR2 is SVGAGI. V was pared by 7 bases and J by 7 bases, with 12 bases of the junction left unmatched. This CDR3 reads CASTPRSGGWNEQFF. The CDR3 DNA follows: TGTGCCAGCACCCCCAGGAGCGGGGGCTGGAATGAGCAGTTCTTC.

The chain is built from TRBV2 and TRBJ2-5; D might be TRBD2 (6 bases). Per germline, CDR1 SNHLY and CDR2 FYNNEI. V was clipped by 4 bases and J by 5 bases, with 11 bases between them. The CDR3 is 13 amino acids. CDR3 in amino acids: CASSGGRGETQYF. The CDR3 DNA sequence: TGTGCCAGCAGTGGCGGCCGGGGGGAGACCCAGTACTTC. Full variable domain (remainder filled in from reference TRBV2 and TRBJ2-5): EPEVTQTPSHQVTQMGQEVILRCVPISNHLYFYWYRQILGQKVEFLVSFYNNEISEKSEIFDDQFSVERPDGSNFTLKIRSTKLEDSAMYFCASSGGRGETQYFGPGTRLLVL.

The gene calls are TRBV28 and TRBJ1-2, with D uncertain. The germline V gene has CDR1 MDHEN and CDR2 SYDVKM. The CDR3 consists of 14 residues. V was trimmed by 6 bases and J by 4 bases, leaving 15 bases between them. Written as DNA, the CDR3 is TGTGCCAGCAGCAAGCATGGAGCAGGCTATGGCTACACCTTC. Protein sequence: CASSKHGAGYGYTF.

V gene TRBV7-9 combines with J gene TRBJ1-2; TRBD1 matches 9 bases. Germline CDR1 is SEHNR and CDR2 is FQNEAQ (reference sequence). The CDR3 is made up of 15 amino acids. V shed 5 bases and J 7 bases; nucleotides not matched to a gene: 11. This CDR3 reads CASSRSSGTGIGYTF. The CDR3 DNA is TGTGCCAGCAGCCGGAGCTCCGGGACAGGGATTGGCTACACCTTC.

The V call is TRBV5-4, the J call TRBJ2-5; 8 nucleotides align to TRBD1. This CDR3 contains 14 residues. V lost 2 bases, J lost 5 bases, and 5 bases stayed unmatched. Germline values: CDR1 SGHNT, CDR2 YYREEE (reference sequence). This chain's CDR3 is CASSLPGGRETQYF. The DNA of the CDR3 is TGTGCCAGCAGCTTACCAGGGGGCCGGGAGACCCAGTACTTC.

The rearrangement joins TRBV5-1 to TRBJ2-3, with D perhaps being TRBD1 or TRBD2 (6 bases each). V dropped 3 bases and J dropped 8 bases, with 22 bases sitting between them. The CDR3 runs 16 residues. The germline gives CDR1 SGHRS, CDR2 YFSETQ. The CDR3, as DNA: TGCGCCAGCAGCTCCGTAGAGGGGGGCCCCGTGGGTACGCAGTATTTT. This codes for CASSSVEGGPVGTQYF.

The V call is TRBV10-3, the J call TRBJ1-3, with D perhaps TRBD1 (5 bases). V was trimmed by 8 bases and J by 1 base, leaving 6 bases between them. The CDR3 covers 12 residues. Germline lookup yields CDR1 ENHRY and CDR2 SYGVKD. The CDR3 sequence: CAIQGSGNTIYF. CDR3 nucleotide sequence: TGTGCCATCCAGGGTTCTGGAAACACCATATATTTT.

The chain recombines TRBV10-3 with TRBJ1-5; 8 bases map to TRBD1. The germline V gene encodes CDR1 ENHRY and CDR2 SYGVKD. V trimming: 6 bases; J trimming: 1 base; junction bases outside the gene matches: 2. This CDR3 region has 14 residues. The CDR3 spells CAIRQGGSNQPQHF. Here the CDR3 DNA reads TGTGCCATCAGACAGGGGGGAAGCAATCAGCCCCAGCATTTT.

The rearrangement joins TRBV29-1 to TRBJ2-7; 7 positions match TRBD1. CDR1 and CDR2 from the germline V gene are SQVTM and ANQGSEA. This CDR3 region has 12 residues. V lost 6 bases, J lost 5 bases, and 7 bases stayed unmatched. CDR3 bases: TGCAGCGTCGATACAGGGGTGGACGAGCAGTACTTC. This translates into CSVDTGVDEQYF.

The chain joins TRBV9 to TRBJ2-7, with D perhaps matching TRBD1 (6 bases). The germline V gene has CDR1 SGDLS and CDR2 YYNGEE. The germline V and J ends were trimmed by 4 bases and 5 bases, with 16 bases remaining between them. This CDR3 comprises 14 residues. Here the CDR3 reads CASSRTAILDEQYF. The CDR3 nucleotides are TGTGCCAGCAGCCGGACAGCGATCTTGGACGAGCAGTACTTC.

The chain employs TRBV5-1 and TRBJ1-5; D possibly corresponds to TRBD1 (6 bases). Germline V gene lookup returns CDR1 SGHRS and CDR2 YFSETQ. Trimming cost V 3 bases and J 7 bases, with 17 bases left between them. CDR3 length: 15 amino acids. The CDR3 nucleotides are TGCGCCAGCAGCTACTCGCCAGGGGAGGAACAGCCCCAGCATTTT. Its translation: CASSYSPGEEQPQHF.

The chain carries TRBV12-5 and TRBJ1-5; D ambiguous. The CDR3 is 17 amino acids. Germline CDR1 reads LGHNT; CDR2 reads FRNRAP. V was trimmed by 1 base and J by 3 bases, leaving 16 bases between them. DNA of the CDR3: TGTGCTAGTGGTTTGGCTCTGGAGACGGGGAACAATCAGCCCCAGCATTTT. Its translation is CASGLALETGNNQPQHF.

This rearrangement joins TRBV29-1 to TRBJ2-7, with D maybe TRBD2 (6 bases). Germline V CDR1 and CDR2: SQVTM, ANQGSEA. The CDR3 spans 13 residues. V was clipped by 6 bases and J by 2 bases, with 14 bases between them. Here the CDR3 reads CSVRRDGAYEQYF. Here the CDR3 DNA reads TGCAGCGTCCGGAGGGACGGAGCCTACGAGCAGTACTTC.

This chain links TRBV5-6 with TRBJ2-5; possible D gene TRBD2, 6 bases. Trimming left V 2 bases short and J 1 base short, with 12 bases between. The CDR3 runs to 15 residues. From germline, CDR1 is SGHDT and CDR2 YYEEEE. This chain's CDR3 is CASSLWRGLQETQYF. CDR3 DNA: TGTGCCAGCAGCTTATGGCGGGGTCTCCAAGAGACCCAGTACTTC.

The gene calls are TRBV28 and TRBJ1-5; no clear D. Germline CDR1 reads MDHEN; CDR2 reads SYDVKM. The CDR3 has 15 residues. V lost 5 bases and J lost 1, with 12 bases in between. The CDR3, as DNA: TGTGCCAGCAGTCCCCCTCCGGGGAGCAATCAGCCCCAGCATTTT. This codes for CASSPPPGSNQPQHF.

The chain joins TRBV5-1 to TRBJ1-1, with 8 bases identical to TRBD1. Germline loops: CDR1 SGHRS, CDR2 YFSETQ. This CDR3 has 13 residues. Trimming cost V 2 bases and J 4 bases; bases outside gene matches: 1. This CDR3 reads CASSFDRGTEAFF. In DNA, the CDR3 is TGCGCCAGCAGCTTCGACAGGGGCACTGAAGCTTTCTTT.

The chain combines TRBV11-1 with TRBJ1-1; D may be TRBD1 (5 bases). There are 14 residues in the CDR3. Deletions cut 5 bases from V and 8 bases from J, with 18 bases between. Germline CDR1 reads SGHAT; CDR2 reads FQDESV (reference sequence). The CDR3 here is CASSPYGMGREAFF. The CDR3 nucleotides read TGTGCCAGCAGCCCCTATGGTATGGGGCGGGAAGCTTTCTTT.